This T cell receptor beta chain stems from a study of CD8 T cells in Susac syndrome. General study results and limits: The authors acknowledged that the study's TCR sequencing and HLA analysis involved relatively few individuals.

The V gene's germline CDR1 is GTSNPN and CDR2 SVGIG (reference sequence). The CDR3 is 13 amino acids. Trimming took 0 bases from V and 5 from J, leaving 11 bases between them. About this clonotype: The antigen is not known.

RNA amounts of roughly 0.5 to 1 ug underwent reverse transcription with random hexamers. Across 54 Vbeta and 13 Jbeta, immunoSEQ multiplex PCR amplified TCR beta CDR3. TCRdb ran MiXCR on the immunoSEQ multiplex PCR reads and lists one entry per CDR3 protein. Among 40,000 to 55,000 distinct CDR3 sequences listed, about 91% were seen once. CD8+ and CD4+ T cells taken from blood had their TCR beta sequenced. The TEMRA cells underwent FACS enrichment, while the CD8+ and CD4+ T cells underwent negative isolation. Sequenced sample: CD8+ T cells from PBMCs. The chain employs TRBV30 and TRBJ2-7, with a tentative D call TRBD1 (6 bases). This receptor was taken from a human donor in good health. In DNA form, the CDR3 reads TGTGCCTGGAGTGTACAGGGCTACCACGAGCAGTACTTC. Translated: CAWSVQGYHEQYF.